Following are 12 T cell receptor beta chains from one sample sequenced in a study of T cell responses to AZD1222 COVID-19 vaccine. Clones were read by immunoSEQ multiplex PCR, and TCRdb kept only the in-frame ones, dropping some. Here the sample spans about 180,000 clones, about 93% being singletons. The source material was peripheral blood, sampled 28 days after the second dose of the MenACWY control vaccine. The origin of the receptors is an adult who received the MenACWY meningococcal vaccine as a control.

This chain joins TRBV19 and TRBJ1-2, with D unclear. Germline values: CDR1 LNHDA, CDR2 SQIVND (reference sequence). V dropped 4 bases and J dropped 3 bases, with 9 bases sitting between them. The CDR3 is 13 residues long. CDR3 amino acids: CASSKGRDYGYTF. In nucleotides, the CDR3 is TGTGCCAGTAGTAAAGGGAGGGACTATGGCTACACCTTC.

This clone has just one count. The rearrangement uses TRBV2 and TRBJ2-5; D possibly corresponds to TRBD1 (5 bases). V was pared by 0 bases and J by 2 bases, with 10 bases between. CDR3 length equals 15 residues. CDR1 SNHLY and CDR2 FYNNEI come from the germline V gene. In DNA, the CDR3 is TGTGCCAGCAGTGAAGCGAGTCAGGGACAAGAGACCCAGTACTTC. It is translated as CASSEASQGQETQYF.

The chain joins TRBV30 to TRBJ2-7; D gene unclear. CDR1 and CDR2 from the germline V gene are GTSNPN and SVGIG (reference sequence). The length of the CDR3 is 11 residues. Trimming pared 0 bases from V and 4 bases from J, leaving 4 bases between. The CDR3 loop reads CAWSVQYEQYF. The CDR3 DNA reads as TGTGCCTGGAGTGTACAATACGAGCAGTACTTC.

This clone appeared once. The chain is built from TRBV6-5 and TRBJ1-2, with unresolved D. The CDR3 length is 13 residues. V lost 5 bases and J lost 2, with 9 bases in between. Germline CDR1 and CDR2: MNHEY and SVGAGI. The CDR3 here is CASSPRPNYGYTF. The CDR3 nucleotides are TGTGCCAGCAGTCCTCGACCCAACTATGGCTACACCTTC.

The V call is TRBV15, the J call TRBJ1-6; D remains unclear. This CDR3 is 13 amino acids long. Trimming pared 0 bases from V and 14 bases from J, leaving 11 bases between. Germline assignment: CDR1 LNHNV and CDR2 YYDKDF (reference sequence). This CDR3 reads CATSREGSSSLHF. The DNA for the CDR3 is TGTGCCACCAGCAGAGAGGGCAGCTCTTCCCTCCACTTT.

CDR3 region: CASSPQGHYGYTF. CDR3 nucleotide sequence: TGTGCCAGCAGTCCGCAGGGGCACTATGGCTACACCTTC. V gene TRBV28 combines with J gene TRBJ1-2, with D possibly being TRBD1 (6 bases). Germline CDR1 MDHEN, CDR2 SYDVKM. The germline V and J ends were trimmed by 5 bases and 3 bases, with 10 bases remaining between them. This CDR3 spans 13 amino acids.

This chain uses TRBV29-1 with TRBJ1-2; D remains ambiguous. The germline V gene encodes CDR1 SQVTM and CDR2 ANQGSEA. The germline V and J ends were trimmed by 7 bases and 8 bases, with 20 bases remaining between them. The length of the CDR3 is 13 residues. The CDR3 here is CSAPAGEVGGYTF. CDR3 nucleotides: TGCAGCGCCCCAGCGGGCGAGGTAGGGGGCTACACCTTC.

This sequence joins TRBV9 and TRBJ1-5; D is uncertain. Trimming took off 0 bases at V and 4 bases at J, with 8 bases between the two ends. CDR3 length: 14 residues. Germline assignment: CDR1 SGDLS and CDR2 YYNGEE. CDR3 residues: CASSVGPSNQPQHF. CDR3 DNA: TGTGCCAGCAGCGTAGGCCCATCAAATCAGCCCCAGCATTTT.

The chain recombines TRBV7-9 with TRBJ2-5, with a weak D call TRBD1 (7 bases). V lost 1 base and J 10 bases, leaving 16 bases between the germline ends. The CDR3 runs 14 residues. The V gene's germline CDR1 is SEHNR and CDR2 FQNEAQ (reference sequence). The CDR3 loop reads CASSLDGRGVDQYF. CDR3 bases: TGTGCCAGCAGCTTAGACGGCAGGGGGGTTGACCAGTACTTC.

J is TRBJ1-6 and V is TRBV25-1; 7 bases fit TRBD1. This CDR3 comprises 15 residues. CDR1 and CDR2 from the germline V gene are MGHDK and SYGVNS. J was trimmed by 12 bases and V by 4 bases; bases with no gene match: 12. The CDR3 sequence is CASSAQGLHGEPLHF. In DNA, the CDR3 is TGTGCCAGCAGTGCACAGGGGTTACACGGCGAACCCCTCCACTTT. The full variable domain, its missing parts supplied by reference TRBV25-1 and TRBJ1-6, is EADIYQTPRYLVIGTGKKITLECSQTMGHDKMYWYQQDPGMELHLIHYSYGVNSTEKGDLSSESTVSRIRTEHFPLTLESARPSHTSQYLCASSAQGLHGEPLHFGNGTRLTVT.

The chain has TRBV7-2 and TRBJ1-1, with TRBD1 matching over 7 bases. V lost 4 bases, J lost 7 bases, and 6 bases stayed unmatched. Germline CDR1 is SGHTA and CDR2 is FQGNSA. The CDR3 is made up of 13 amino acids. This CDR3 reads CASSSQGRYEAFF. The DNA for the CDR3 is TGTGCCAGCAGCTCACAGGGGAGGTATGAAGCTTTCTTT.

V and J are TRBV10-2 and TRBJ1-6, with 7 bases that match TRBD1. Trimming removed 8 bases from V and 0 bases from J; junction bases left unmatched: 4. Germline loops: CDR1 WSHSY, CDR2 SAAADI. The length of the CDR3 is 15 residues. The CDR3 here is CASRDSSSYNSPLHF. The CDR3 DNA sequence: TGCGCCAGCCGGGACAGCAGCTCCTATAATTCACCCCTCCACTTT.